This entry features one T cell receptor (beta chain) sequence. Antigen specificity is unknown. It was with a sample-barcoded 5' primer and a J-beta primer mix that a second PCR of about 7 to 12 cycles was run. Each of the cDNA molecules was tagged by a template-switch adaptor with 12 random nucleotides. TCRdb called the 5' RACE reads again in MiXCR, with one record for every CDR3 protein. This sample yields around 990,000 distinct CDR3 sequences, of which approximately 25% are seen a single time; approximately 0.75% belongs to the top ten. This specimen comes from a study of blood T cells in healthy people across ages. Whole-study results and caveats: When set beside aged donors, long-lived donors presented more naive CD4+ cells and higher diversity.

Donors were systemically healthy Caucasian individuals from Russia aged about 6 to 95 years. These data were also filed under a second study, of T cells of mothers and their children.

The sequence derives from a girl aged 2 to 10 in good health. The sample consisted of blood.

DNA of the CDR3: TGTGCCACCAGCAGAGGAGTAGAAGAGACCCAGTACTTC. It specifies CATSRGVEETQYF. The V call is TRBV15, the J call TRBJ2-5; no definite D call. Trimming took 1 base from V and 3 from J, leaving 6 bases between them. The germline V gene has CDR1 LNHNV and CDR2 YYDKDF (reference sequence). The CDR3 contains 13 residues.